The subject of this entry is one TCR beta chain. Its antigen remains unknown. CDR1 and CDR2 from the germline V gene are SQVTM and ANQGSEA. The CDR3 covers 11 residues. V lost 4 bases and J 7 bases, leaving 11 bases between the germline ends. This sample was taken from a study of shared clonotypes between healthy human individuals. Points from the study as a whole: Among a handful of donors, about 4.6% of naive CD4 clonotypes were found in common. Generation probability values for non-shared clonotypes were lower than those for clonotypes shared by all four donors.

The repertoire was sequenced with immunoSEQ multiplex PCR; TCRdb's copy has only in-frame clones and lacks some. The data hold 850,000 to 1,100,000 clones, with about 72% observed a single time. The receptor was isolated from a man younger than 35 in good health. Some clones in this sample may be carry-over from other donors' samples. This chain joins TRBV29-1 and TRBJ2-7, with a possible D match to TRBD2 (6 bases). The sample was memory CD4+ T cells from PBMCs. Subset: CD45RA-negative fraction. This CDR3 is CSVGMGGEQYF. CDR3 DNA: TGCAGCGTTGGAATGGGGGGTGAGCAGTACTTC.